This entry lists 9 T cell receptor beta chains sequenced from one sample in a study of OX40 agonist ivuxolimab in advanced cancers. Sequencing used immunoSEQ multiplex PCR; TCRdb keeps in-frame clones, though not all of them. Of roughly 68,000 clones in the sample, about nine tenths were seen once. The sample here was CD4+ or CD8+ T cells sorted from blood, taken in a trial of the OX40 agonist ivuxolimab. These receptors came from an adult with an advanced solid tumor such as melanoma, head and neck, liver or kidney cancer.

The chain carries TRBV6-5 and TRBJ1-1; no reliable D call. V lost 5 bases and J 0 bases, leaving 4 bases between the germline ends. Germline V gene sequence: CDR1 MNHEY, CDR2 SVGAGI. The CDR3 runs 12 residues. CDR3 in amino acids: CASSGLNTEAFF. CDR3 in DNA: TGTGCCAGCAGTGGCCTGAACACTGAAGCTTTCTTT.

This rearrangement joins TRBV15 to TRBJ1-5; no clear D. Germline V gene data show CDR1 as LNHNV and CDR2 as YYDKDF (reference sequence). V was cut by 0 bases and J by 7 bases, with 10 bases left in between. The CDR3 spans 14 residues. The CDR3 sequence is CATSRESPLQPQHF. For the CDR3, the DNA is TGTGCCACCAGCAGAGAGTCTCCACTGCAGCCCCAGCATTTT.

This clone was counted a few times. The rearrangement uses TRBV2 and TRBJ1-4; D is uncertain. CDR3 length: 13 amino acids. V was cut by 5 bases and J by 8 bases, with 12 bases left in between. In germline, CDR1 is SNHLY, CDR2 FYNNEI. Written as DNA, the CDR3 is TGTGCCAGCAGTCCGAATGGGGAGGAAAAACTGTTTTTT. It yields the protein CASSPNGEEKLFF.

This clone was observed a single time. V is TRBV28 and J is TRBJ1-4, with D hard to call. CDR3 length: 14 amino acids. Germline V gene lookup returns CDR1 MDHEN and CDR2 SYDVKM. V gave up 6 bases and J gave up 7 bases, with 15 bases separating them. The CDR3 protein is CASSQPSPGEKLFF. DNA for the CDR3: TGTGCCAGCAGCCAACCCAGCCCAGGTGAAAAACTGTTTTTT. Looking up the rest from reference TRBV28 and TRBJ1-4 gives the full variable domain: DVKVTQSSRYLVKRTGEKVFLECVQDMDHENMFWYRQDPGLGLRLIYFSYDVKMKEKGDIPEGYSVSREKKERFSLILESASTNQTSMYLCASSQPSPGEKLFFGSGTQLSVL.

This clone has just one count. The rearrangement links TRBV19 to TRBJ1-2, with D uncertain. This CDR3 comprises 15 residues. V shed 6 bases and J shed 0 bases, with 14 bases lying between them. Germline V gene lookup returns CDR1 LNHDA and CDR2 SQIVND (reference sequence). CDR3 sequence (DNA): TGTGCCAGTAGACCGGACCGTCGAGCTAACTATGGCTACACCTTC. Amino acid sequence: CASRPDRRANYGYTF.

The chain recombines TRBV9 with TRBJ2-3; D unclear. CDR3 length: 13 amino acids. Germline V lookup: CDR1 SGDLS, CDR2 YYNGEE. Trimming left V 3 bases short and J 6 bases short, with 11 bases between. CDR3 region: CASSARPGDTQYF. DNA for the CDR3: TGTGCCAGCAGCGCACGACCCGGGGATACGCAGTATTTT.

The CDR3 protein is CSVEGETGEQYF. CDR3 coding DNA: TGCAGCGTTGAGGGGGAAACGGGCGAGCAGTACTTC. This chain joins TRBV29-1 and TRBJ2-7; perhaps D is TRBD1 or TRBD2 (5 bases each). Trimming cost V 3 bases and J 6 bases, with 12 bases left between them. This CDR3 has 12 amino acids. CDR1 and CDR2 from the germline V gene are SQVTM and ANQGSEA.

The chain employs TRBV11-2 and TRBJ1-1, with no clear D. CDR1 and CDR2 from the germline V gene are SGHAT and FQNNGV. V was trimmed by 5 bases and J by 4 bases, leaving 14 bases between them. CDR3 length: 14 residues. The CDR3 coding sequence is TGTGCCAGCAGCACCGGACGGTTAAGCACTGAAGCTTTCTTT. Translated, it gives CASSTGRLSTEAFF.

A single count supports this clone. The chain carries TRBV5-1 and TRBJ2-6; D is uncertain. This CDR3 region has 14 residues. Trimming took off 6 bases at V and 1 base at J, with 8 bases between the two ends. Germline V CDR1 and CDR2: SGHRS, YFSETQ. The CDR3 region is CASIDLSGANVLTF. Written as DNA, the CDR3 is TGCGCCAGCATTGACTTATCTGGGGCCAACGTCCTGACTTTC.